This T cell receptor beta chain was found in a study of T cell responses to AZD1222 COVID-19 vaccine. Findings and caveats of the study: Of spike-specific TCRs, nearly half reportedly target regions left unmutated in variants. Spike-specific TCR breadth and depth went up after people got two AZD1222 doses.

Germline loops: CDR1 KGHSH, CDR2 LQKENI. This CDR3 comprises 12 residues. With 4 bases removed from V and 3 bases from J, the gap between germline ends came to 6 bases. Produced via immunoSEQ multiplex PCR; TCRdb's table is partial and in-frame only. The table shows about 180,000 clones, with 90% to 95% occurring only once. Worth noting for this clone: The antigen remains undetermined.

The clonotype comes from an adult who received the AZD1222 COVID-19 vaccine. The sequenced sample was peripheral blood, obtained 28 days after the second AZD1222 dose. The chain combines TRBV18 with TRBJ1-1, with D possibly matching TRBD1 (6 bases). CDR3 nucleotides: TGTGCCAGCTCACGGACAGACACTGAAGCTTTCTTT. It codes for CASSRTDTEAFF.